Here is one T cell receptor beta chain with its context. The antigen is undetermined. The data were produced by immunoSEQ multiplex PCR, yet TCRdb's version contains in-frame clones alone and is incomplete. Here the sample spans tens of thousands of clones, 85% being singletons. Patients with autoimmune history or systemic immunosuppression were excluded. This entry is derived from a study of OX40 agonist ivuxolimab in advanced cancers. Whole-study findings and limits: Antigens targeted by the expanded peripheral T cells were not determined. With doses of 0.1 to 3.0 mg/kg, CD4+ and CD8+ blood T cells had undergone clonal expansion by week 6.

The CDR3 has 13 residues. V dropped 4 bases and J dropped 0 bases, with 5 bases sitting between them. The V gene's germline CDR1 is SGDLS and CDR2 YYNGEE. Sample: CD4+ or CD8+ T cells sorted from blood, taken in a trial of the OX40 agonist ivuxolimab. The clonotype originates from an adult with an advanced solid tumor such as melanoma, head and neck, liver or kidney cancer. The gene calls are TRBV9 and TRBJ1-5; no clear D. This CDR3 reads CASSRDSNQPQHF. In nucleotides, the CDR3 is TGTGCCAGCAGCCGGGATAGCAATCAGCCCCAGCATTTT.